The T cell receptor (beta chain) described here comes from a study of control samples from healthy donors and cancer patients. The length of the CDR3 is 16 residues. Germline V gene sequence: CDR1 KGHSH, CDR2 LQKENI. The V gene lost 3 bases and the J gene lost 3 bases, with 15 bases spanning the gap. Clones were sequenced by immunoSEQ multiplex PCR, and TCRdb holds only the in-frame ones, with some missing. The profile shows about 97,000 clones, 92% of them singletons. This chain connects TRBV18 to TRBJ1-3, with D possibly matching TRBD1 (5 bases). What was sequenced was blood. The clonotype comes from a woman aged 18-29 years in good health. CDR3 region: CASSPTSEGFGNTIYF. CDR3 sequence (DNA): TGTGCCAGCTCACCGACCTCCGAGGGGTTTGGAAACACCATATATTTT.